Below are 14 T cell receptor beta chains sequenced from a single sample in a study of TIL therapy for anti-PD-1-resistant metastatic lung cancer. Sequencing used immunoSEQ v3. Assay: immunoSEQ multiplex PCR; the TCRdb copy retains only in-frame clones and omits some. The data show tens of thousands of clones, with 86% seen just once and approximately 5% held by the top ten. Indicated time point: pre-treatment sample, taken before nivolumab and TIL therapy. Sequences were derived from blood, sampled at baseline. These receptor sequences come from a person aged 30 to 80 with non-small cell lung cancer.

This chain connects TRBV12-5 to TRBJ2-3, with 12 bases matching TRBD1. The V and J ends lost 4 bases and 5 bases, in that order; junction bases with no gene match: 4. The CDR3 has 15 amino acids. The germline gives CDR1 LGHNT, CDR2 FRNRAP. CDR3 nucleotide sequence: TGTGCTAGTGGTTCGGGACAGGGGGCAGAAGATACGCAGTATTTT. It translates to CASGSGQGAEDTQYF.

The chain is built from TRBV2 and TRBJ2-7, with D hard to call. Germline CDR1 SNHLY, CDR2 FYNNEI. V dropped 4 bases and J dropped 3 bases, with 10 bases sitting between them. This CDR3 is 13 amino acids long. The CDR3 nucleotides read TGTGCCAGCAGTGGGCCATTCAACTACGAGCAGTACTTC. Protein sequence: CASSGPFNYEQYF.

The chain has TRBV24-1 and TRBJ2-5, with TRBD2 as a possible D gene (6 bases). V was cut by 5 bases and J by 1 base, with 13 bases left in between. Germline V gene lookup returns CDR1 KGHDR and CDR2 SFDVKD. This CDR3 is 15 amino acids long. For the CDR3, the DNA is TGTGCCACCAGTGCCTACTTCGGGAGCCAAGAGACCCAGTACTTC. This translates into CATSAYFGSQETQYF.

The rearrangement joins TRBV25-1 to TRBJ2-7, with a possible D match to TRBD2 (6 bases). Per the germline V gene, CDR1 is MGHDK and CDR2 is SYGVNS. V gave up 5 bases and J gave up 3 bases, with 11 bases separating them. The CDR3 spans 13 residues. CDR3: CASSPFGGYEQYF. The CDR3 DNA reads TGTGCCAGCAGTCCATTCGGGGGCTACGAGCAGTACTTC.

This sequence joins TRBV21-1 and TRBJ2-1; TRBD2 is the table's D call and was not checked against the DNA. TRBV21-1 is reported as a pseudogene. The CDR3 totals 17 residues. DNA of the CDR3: TGTGCCAGCAGCAAAGGGGGACTAGCGGGATTTTACAATGAGCAGTTCTTC. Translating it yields CASSKGGLAGFYNEQFF.

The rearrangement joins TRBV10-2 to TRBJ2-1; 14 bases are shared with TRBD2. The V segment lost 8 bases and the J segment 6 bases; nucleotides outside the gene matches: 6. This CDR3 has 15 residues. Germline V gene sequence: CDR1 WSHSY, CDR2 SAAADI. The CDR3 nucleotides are TGCGCCAGCCGACTAGCGGGAGGGCCTATCAATGAGCAGTTCTTC. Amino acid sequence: CASRLAGGPINEQFF.

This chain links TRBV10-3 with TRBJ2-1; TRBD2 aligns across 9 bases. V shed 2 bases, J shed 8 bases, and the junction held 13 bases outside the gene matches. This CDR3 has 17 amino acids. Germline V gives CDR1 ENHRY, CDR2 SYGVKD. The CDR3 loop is CAISEGGSGGPTDEQFF. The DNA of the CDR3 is TGTGCCATCAGTGAGGGCGGTAGCGGGGGCCCCACCGATGAGCAGTTCTTC.

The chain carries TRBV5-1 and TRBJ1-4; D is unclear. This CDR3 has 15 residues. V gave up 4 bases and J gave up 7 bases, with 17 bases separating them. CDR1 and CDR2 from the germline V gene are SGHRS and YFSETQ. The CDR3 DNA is TGCGCCAGCAGCCCCCTTGCGAGGGAAGGTGAAAAACTGTTTTTT. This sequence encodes CASSPLAREGEKLFF.

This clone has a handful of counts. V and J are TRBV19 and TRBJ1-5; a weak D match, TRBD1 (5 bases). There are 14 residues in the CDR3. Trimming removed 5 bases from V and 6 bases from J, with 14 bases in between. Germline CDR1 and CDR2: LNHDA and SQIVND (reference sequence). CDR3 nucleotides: TGTGCCAGTAGTGTGCAGGGAGGGAGTCAGCCCCAGCATTTT. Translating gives CASSVQGGSQPQHF.

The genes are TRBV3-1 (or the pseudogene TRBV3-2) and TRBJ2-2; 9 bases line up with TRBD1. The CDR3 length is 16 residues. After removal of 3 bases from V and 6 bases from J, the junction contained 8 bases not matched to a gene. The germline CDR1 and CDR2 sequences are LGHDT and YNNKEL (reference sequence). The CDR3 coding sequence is TGTGCCAGCAGCCACCCGGGACAGGGTATCTCCGGGGAGCTGTTTTTT. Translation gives CASSHPGQGISGELFF.

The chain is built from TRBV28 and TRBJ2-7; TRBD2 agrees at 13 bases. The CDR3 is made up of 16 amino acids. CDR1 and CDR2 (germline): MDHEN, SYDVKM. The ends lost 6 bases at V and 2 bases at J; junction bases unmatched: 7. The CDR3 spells CASRTGGLAGTYEQYF. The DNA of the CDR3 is TGTGCCAGCAGAACAGGGGGACTAGCGGGAACCTACGAGCAGTACTTC.

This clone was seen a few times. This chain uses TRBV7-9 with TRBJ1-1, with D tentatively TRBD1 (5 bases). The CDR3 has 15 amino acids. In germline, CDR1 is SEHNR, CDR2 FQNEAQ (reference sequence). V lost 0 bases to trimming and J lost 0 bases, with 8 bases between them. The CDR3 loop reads CASSLARTMNTEAFF. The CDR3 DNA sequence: TGTGCCAGCAGCTTAGCTCGGACAATGAACACTGAAGCTTTCTTT.

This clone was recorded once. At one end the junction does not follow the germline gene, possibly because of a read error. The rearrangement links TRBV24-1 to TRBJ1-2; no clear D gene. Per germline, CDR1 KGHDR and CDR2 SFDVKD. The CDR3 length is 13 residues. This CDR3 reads CATSDLYNYGYTF. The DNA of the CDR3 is TGTGCCACCAGTGATTTGTACAACTACGGCTACACCTTC.

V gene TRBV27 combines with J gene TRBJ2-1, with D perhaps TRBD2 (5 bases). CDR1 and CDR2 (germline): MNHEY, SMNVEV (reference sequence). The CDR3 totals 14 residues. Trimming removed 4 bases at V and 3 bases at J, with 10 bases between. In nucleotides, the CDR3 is TGTGCCAGCAGTTCACTAGAAGGCTACAATGAGCAGTTCTTC. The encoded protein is CASSSLEGYNEQFF.